The present T cell receptor (beta chain) was sequenced within a study of vaccination and CD4 T cells after COVID-19. Study at large: Median draw time for post-COVID samples was 95 to 110 days post-diagnosis (range 35 to 161). Overlapping peptides of the spike proteins of SARS-CoV-2, HCoV-NL63, HCoV-OC43 and HCoV-229E were used for cell stimulation. Study results and caveats: Spike mono-reactivity was evident in 304 of the 307 vaccine-specific clones derived from convalescent patients.

The CDR3 has 12 amino acids. The V end lost 5 bases, the J end lost 6 bases, and 11 bases lay between the germline ends. The germline gives CDR1 MNHEY, CDR2 SVGEGT. Oncomine TCR Beta short-read sequencing was applied to DNA from cultured CD4+ T cells. TCRdb recomputed calls from the PCR reads with MiXCR, one row per CDR3 protein. The data contain almost 15,000 distinct CDR3 sequences, approximately 29% of them seen just once; the ten biggest clones take up about a sixth. Treatment meaning: 10-day PBMC culture with coronavirus spike peptide pools or control peptides (ViraFEST assay). Negative selection recovered the CD4+ T cells once they had spent approximately eleven days in culture. This clonotype was observed a single time. As yet, its antigen is unknown.

This chain links TRBV6-2 or TRBV6-3 with TRBJ2-7, with D perhaps matching TRBD1 (5 bases). Source material: cultured CD4+ T cells from blood. This TCR came from a human donor with COVID-19. This CDR3 reads CASSPLRAEQYF. The DNA of the CDR3 is TGTGCCAGCAGTCCGCTCAGGGCCGAGCAGTACTTC.